This T cell receptor (beta chain) is from a study of cytomegalovirus exposure and HLA in healthy donors. Study background: Earlier findings included some 100 million unique TCR beta sequences obtained from 150 million to 200 million T cells. Overall study findings and caveats: Common viral pathogens seemed, in a later analysis, to connect with several of the most significant clusters.

A word on this clone: The antigen is unknown.

The PCR ran on 60 Vbeta and 13 Jbeta primers. Libraries were prepared by immunoSEQ multiplex PCR; TCRdb keeps only in-frame clonotypes and omits some of them. The repertoire includes some 120,000 clones, roughly four fifths of them detected once, and around 3.5% sits in the top ten. The germline CDR1 and CDR2 sequences are LGHNT and FRNRAP. The CDR3 sequence is 15 residues long. Trimming removed 4 bases from V and 6 bases from J; junction bases left unmatched: 5. This sequence originates from a middle-aged woman in good health and CMV-seropositive. V and J are TRBV12-5 and TRBJ1-6; TRBD1 agrees at 8 bases. The sample comprised PBMCs. DNA of the CDR3: TGTGCTAGTGGTTCAGGGGGCGCGGGTAATTCACCCCTCCACTTT. Translated: CASGSGGAGNSPLHF. The whole variable domain, remainder taken from reference TRBV12-5 and TRBJ1-6, is DARVTQTPRHKVTEMGQEVTMRCQPILGHNTVFWYRQTMMQGLELLAYFRNRAPLDDSGMPKDRFSAEMPDATLATLKIQPSEPRDSAVYFCASGSGGAGNSPLHFGNGTRLTVT.